This entry is about one T cell receptor beta chain. Produced via immunoSEQ multiplex PCR; TCRdb's table is partial and in-frame only. Found here are about 160,000 clones, under 95% of them singletons; the top ten hold 2% to 3%. These data are taken from a study of blood T cell repertoires in COVID-19. Whole-study context: Acute-phase and convalescent COVID-19 samples originated in the United States, Italy and Spain. Nucleic acid was either cDNA or gDNA, and it came from T cells, B-cell-depleted T cells, or PBMCs.

Per the germline V gene, CDR1 is LNHDA and CDR2 is SQIVND (reference sequence). The CDR3 has 17 amino acids. The V gene end was trimmed by 5 bases and the J gene end by 1 base; junction bases not matched to a gene: 11. This receptor was obtained from a man younger than 35 with acute or convalescent COVID-19. The chain couples TRBV19 to TRBJ1-5; 7 nucleotides align to TRBD1. Specimen: peripheral blood. CDR3 sequence: CASSLRRGLGSNQPQHF. In nucleotides, the CDR3 is TGTGCCAGTAGTCTTAGAAGGGGGCTAGGGAGCAATCAGCCCCAGCATTTT.